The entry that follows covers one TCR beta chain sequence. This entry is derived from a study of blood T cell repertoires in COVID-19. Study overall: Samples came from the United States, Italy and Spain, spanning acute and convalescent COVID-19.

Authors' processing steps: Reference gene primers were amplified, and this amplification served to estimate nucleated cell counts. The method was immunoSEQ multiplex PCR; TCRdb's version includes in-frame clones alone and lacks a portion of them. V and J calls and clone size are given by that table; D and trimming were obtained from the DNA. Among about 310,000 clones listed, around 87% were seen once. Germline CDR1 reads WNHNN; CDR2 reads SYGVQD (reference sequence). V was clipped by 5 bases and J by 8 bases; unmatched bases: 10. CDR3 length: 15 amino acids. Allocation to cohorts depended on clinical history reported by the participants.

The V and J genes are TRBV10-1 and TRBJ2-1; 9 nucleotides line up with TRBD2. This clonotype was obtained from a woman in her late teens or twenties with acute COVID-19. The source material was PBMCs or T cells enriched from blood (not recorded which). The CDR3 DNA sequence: TGCGCCAGCAGTTTTACTAGCGGGCAAGGTTATGAGCAGTTCTTC. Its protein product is CASSFTSGQGYEQFF.